A selection of T cell receptor beta chains follows, all from one sample in a study of blood T cells in healthy people across ages. TCRdb independently ran MiXCR on the 5' RACE reads; one entry per CDR3 protein. The data hold fewer than 950,000 distinct CDR3 sequences, with 30% to 45% observed a single time. The sample consisted of blood. Receptors were obtained from a man aged 18 to 35 in good health. CDR3s include the opening cysteine and the closing phenylalanine or tryptophan. D genes are given only for firm matches. Size is omitted from some rows. Given values are once, few, many or a class for expanded clones.

d_call,cdr3_length,v_call,j_call,clone_size,cdr3_nt,cdr3_aa
.,14,TRBV20-1,TRBJ2-3,many,TGCAGTGCTATCCCCCCCATAGCGCGGGATACGCAGTATTTT,CSAIPPIARDTQYF
.,15,TRBV4-2,TRBJ1-4,few,TGTGCCAGCAGCCAGGACGGGACCGCTAGTGAAAAACTGTTTTTT,CASSQDGTASEKLFF
TRBD2,19,TRBV20-1,TRBJ2-7,.,TGCAGTGCTAGTAAGGGACTAGCGGGGGTGCTTCGGCGGATGGACGAGCAGTACTTC,CSASKGLAGVLRRMDEQYF
.,15,TRBV12-3/TRBV12-4,TRBJ1-5,many,TGTGCCAGCAGTTTCGAGGGGCCAGGCAATCAGCCCCAGCATTTT,CASSFEGPGNQPQHF
.,14,TRBV12-3/TRBV12-4,TRBJ2-5,.,TGTGCCAGCAGTTTTGCGGGGGCTGAAGAATCCCAGTACTTC,CASSFAGAEESQYF
TRBD1,13,TRBV6-1,TRBJ2-5,.,TGTGCCAGCAGTGTCGTTGGGACAGGGACCCAGTACTTC,CASSVVGTGTQYF
TRBD2,15,TRBV10-3,TRBJ2-3,few,TGTGCCATCAGTGCATCAGCGGGGGGCACAGATACGCAGTATTTT,CAISASAGGTDTQYF
.,15,TRBV4-2,TRBJ1-1,few,TGTGCCAGCAGCCAAGAGTATTCCCTTAACACTGAAGCTTTCTTT,CASSQEYSLNTEAFF
.,13,TRBV25-1,TRBJ1-1,.,TGTGCCAGCAGTCGAAGGGACGGCGCTGAAGCTTTCTTT,CASSRRDGAEAFF
.,12,TRBV7-3,TRBJ2-1,many,TGTGCCAGCAGCTGGGGGAACAATGAGCAGTTCTTC,CASSWGNNEQFF
.,19,TRBV3-1,TRBJ2-5,.,TGTGCCAGCAGCCAAGATAACTCGGACAGTATTGGGCTCCAAGAGACCCAGTACTTC,CASSQDNSDSIGLQETQYF
.,14,TRBV20-1,TRBJ2-1,many,TGCAGTGCTCAATTCCCCGGGACTCGGAATGAGCAGTTCTTC,CSAQFPGTRNEQFF
TRBD1,16,TRBV20-1,TRBJ1-3,.,TGCAATCCTAGATCGACCCCGGACAGGGCCGGAAACACCATATATTTT,CNPRSTPDRAGNTIYF
TRBD1,13,TRBV12-3/TRBV12-4,TRBJ2-1,many,TGTGCCAGCAGTCCCACCCCCGGGACAGGGTCGTTCTTC,CASSPTPGTGSFF
.,12,TRBV5-5,TRBJ1-2,many,TGTGCCAGCAGCTTAGGTGTTGGTGGCTACACCTTC,CASSLGVGGYTF
.,16,TRBV7-9,TRBJ2-1,.,TGTGCCAGCAGCTTCCGGGGATCGAGCTCCTACAATGAGCAGTTCTTC,CASSFRGSSSYNEQFF
.,17,TRBV4-2,TRBJ1-5,.,TGTGCCAGCAGCCAAGATTTTTTTCGGGCTTCCAATCAGCCCCAGCATTTT,CASSQDFFRASNQPQHF
.,12,TRBV12-5,TRBJ2-7,.,TGTGCTAGTGGTTTGACGGGGGACGAGCAGTACTTC,CASGLTGDEQYF
.,15,TRBV18,TRBJ2-3,few,TGTGCCAGCTCACCGCCGACTACTCGCACAGATACGCAGTATTTT,CASSPPTTRTDTQYF
.,15,TRBV28,TRBJ2-7,.,TGTGCCAGCAGTTTAATAGCAGGGGCCTCCTACGAGCAGTACTTC,CASSLIAGASYEQYF
.,16,TRBV7-3,TRBJ2-7,.,TGTGCCAGCAGCTTAACGCAAATGAGGAGGACTTACGAGCAGTACTTC,CASSLTQMRRTYEQYF
.,15,TRBV6-1,TRBJ1-5,.,TGTGCCAGCAGTGAGGGACTGTATAGCAATCAGCCCCAGCATTTT,CASSEGLYSNQPQHF
.,15,TRBV6-6,TRBJ1-5,.,TGTGCCAGCAGTTCGTTGACAGCAACTGCCCAGCCCCAGCATTTT,CASSSLTATAQPQHF
.,16,TRBV6-5,TRBJ2-3,.,TGTGCCAGCAGTTCCAGCCCGGGGGCCCGCACAGATACGCAGTATTTT,CASSSSPGARTDTQYF
.,13,TRBV12-3/TRBV12-4,TRBJ2-2,.,TGTGCCAGCAGTCCGAGAGTCCCCGGGGAGCTGTTTTTT,CASSPRVPGELFF
.,16,TRBV5-8,TRBJ1-5,once,TGTGCCAGCAGCTTGGGGGTCAGGGCATTCTCCCAGCCCCAGCATTTT,CASSLGVRAFSQPQHF
.,12,TRBV20-1,TRBJ1-1,few,TGCAGTGCTAGTAGGGATGGCACTGAAGCTTTCTTT,CSASRDGTEAFF
TRBD1,14,TRBV9,TRBJ2-1,.,TGTGCCAGCAGCGTAGGCAGGGGGTGGAATGAGCAGTTCTTC,CASSVGRGWNEQFF
.,14,TRBV5-5,TRBJ1-1,.,TGTGCCAGCAGCCACAACCCTGGAGACACTGAAGCTTTCTTT,CASSHNPGDTEAFF
TRBD2,16,TRBV7-2,TRBJ2-7,.,TGTGCCAGCAGCTTAGCGCGACTAGCGGGAGGTTACGAGCAGTACTTC,CASSLARLAGGYEQYF
.,11,TRBV12-3/TRBV12-4,TRBJ1-1,.,TGTGCCAGCAGCAAGAACACTGAAGCTTTCTTT,CASSKNTEAFF
.,16,TRBV10-3,TRBJ2-5,many,TGTGCCATCAGTGAGTCGATCCGGGGACTTCGAGAGACCCAGTACTTC,CAISESIRGLRETQYF
TRBD1,15,TRBV9,TRBJ2-7,.,TGTGCCAGCAGCCTCCGACAGGGGGCCGTGTACGAGCAGTACTTC,CASSLRQGAVYEQYF
TRBD2,15,TRBV5-6,TRBJ2-3,few,TGTGCCAGCAGCTATGCTAGCGGGGTTACAGATACGCAGTATTTT,CASSYASGVTDTQYF
TRBD1,17,TRBV27,TRBJ1-6,.,TGTGCCAGCAGTCCGCTGGGACAGGGGATTCATAATTCACCCTTCCACTTT,CASSPLGQGIHNSPFHF
TRBD1,14,TRBV6-6,TRBJ1-5,.,TGTGCCAGCAGGACAGGGGATAGCAATCAGCCCCAGCATTTT,CASRTGDSNQPQHF
.,18,TRBV20-1,TRBJ1-6,.,TGCAGTGCTAGAGAAGACCCGCAATCGGTTACCTATAATTCACCCCTCCACTTT,CSAREDPQSVTYNSPLHF
.,13,TRBV20-1,TRBJ2-7,.,TGCAGTGCTAGCCTACAGGGTGGCTACGAGCAGTACTTC,CSASLQGGYEQYF
.,14,TRBV12-3/TRBV12-4,TRBJ2-5,.,TGTGCCAGCAGTCCAGGGGCCCCGGAAGAGACCCTGTACTTC,CASSPGAPEETLYF
.,17,TRBV4-1,TRBJ2-3,few,TGCGCCAGCAGCCAAGATTTGAAGGGGGGGAGCACAGATACGCAGTATTTT,CASSQDLKGGSTDTQYF
.,15,TRBV7-3,TRBJ1-2,few,TGTGCCAGCAGCTTAAGTCCAGGAGACAACTATGGCTACACCTTC,CASSLSPGDNYGYTF
.,15,TRBV5-1,TRBJ1-1,.,TGCGCCAGCAGCCCAGGACAGCCTATGAACACTGAAGCTTTCTTT,CASSPGQPMNTEAFF